This TCR beta chain was observed in a study of blood T cell repertoires in COVID-19. The wider study: Samples representing acute and convalescent COVID-19 were sourced from the United States, Italy and Spain.

Those who participated ranged in age from roughly 18 to 95 years and resided in 20 to 30 US areas. Participant reports of clinical history set cohort assignment. Profiling relied on immunoSEQ multiplex PCR, and the TCRdb table lists in-frame clones only, not all of them. This table has some 350,000 clones, around 87% appearing once. The V gene's germline CDR1 is SEHNR and CDR2 FQNEAQ (reference sequence). The length of the CDR3 is 15 residues. V shed 1 base and J 3 bases; nucleotides not matched to a gene: 2. The chain couples TRBV7-9 to TRBJ2-2; TRBD1 matches at 7 bases. The specimen sequenced was PBMCs or T cells enriched from blood (not recorded which). The TCR comes from a woman in her twenties or thirties who had recovered from COVID-19. The CDR3 sequence: CASSLVGGDTGELFF. The CDR3 DNA reads TGTGCCAGCAGCTTAGTAGGGGGCGACACCGGGGAGCTGTTTTTT.